These 22 T cell receptor beta chains originate from one sample sequenced in a study of blood T cell repertoires in COVID-19. Here immunoSEQ multiplex PCR was the method, and the copy in TCRdb shows in-frame clones only, minus some. The sample holds more than 85,000 clones; 81% are singletons and the top ten take roughly a tenth. Sample: peripheral blood. All receptors derive from a woman aged 70-85 years with acute or convalescent COVID-19.

This chain uses TRBV6-2 or TRBV6-3 with TRBJ2-3; TRBD2 matches at 9 bases. After removal of 5 bases from V and 4 bases from J, the junction contained 10 bases not matched to a gene. Germline CDR1 reads MNHEY; CDR2 reads SVGEGT. The CDR3 totals 16 residues. The CDR3 region has the DNA TGTGCCAGCAGTAGGGGTAGCGGGAGTTTCGCAGATACGCAGTATTTT. Translated, it gives CASSRGSGSFADTQYF.

This clone was seen a handful of times. The chain employs TRBV30 and TRBJ2-7; weak D call: TRBD1 (6 bases). CDR1 and CDR2 (germline): GTSNPN, SVGIG (reference sequence). V was trimmed by 2 bases and J by 7 bases, leaving 9 bases between them. This CDR3 spans 11 amino acids. This CDR3 reads CAWSQDSEQYF. CDR3 in DNA: TGTGCCTGGAGTCAGGACAGTGAGCAGTACTTC.

The V call is TRBV6-5, the J call TRBJ2-3, with D unresolved. This CDR3 has 12 amino acids. The V end was cut by 7 bases, the J end by 1 base, with 6 bases between. CDR1 is MNHEY, CDR2 SVGAGI, per germline. In DNA, the CDR3 is TGTGCCAGCAATCTACGCACAGATACGCAGTATTTT. Protein sequence: CASNLRTDTQYF.

The sample holds a few counts of this clone. The chain employs TRBV24-1 and TRBJ1-4, with 7 nucleotides matching TRBD1. Germline-derived CDR1 and CDR2 are KGHDR and SFDVKD. The CDR3 extends over 17 amino acids. The junction had 14 bases not matched to a gene; V was cut back by 5 bases and J by 6 bases. CDR3 amino acids: CATSVRGRGIWDEKLFF. The CDR3 DNA is TGTGCCACCAGTGTAAGGGGCAGGGGGATATGGGATGAAAAACTGTTTTTT.

This clone was recorded once. The chain employs TRBV9 and TRBJ2-7; the match to TRBD1 covers 7 bases. The CDR3 totals 14 residues. Germline-derived CDR1 and CDR2 are SGDLS and YYNGEE. V was pared by 0 bases and J by 3 bases, with 3 bases of the junction left unmatched. CDR3 sequence: CASSVDPGGYEQYF. The CDR3 nucleotides are TGTGCCAGCAGCGTAGACCCAGGGGGCTACGAGCAGTACTTC. Based on the CDR3 plus reference TRBV9 and TRBJ2-7, the full variable domain is DSGVTQTPKHLITATGQRVTLRCSPRSGDLSVYWYQQSLDQGLQFLIQYYNGEERAKGNILERFSAQQFPDLHSELNLSSLELGDSALYFCASSVDPGGYEQYFGPGTRLTVT.

The chain employs TRBV5-4 and TRBJ2-2; D remains ambiguous. Trimming took off 4 bases at V and 1 base at J, with 11 bases between the two ends. The length of the CDR3 is 15 residues. In germline, CDR1 is SGHNT, CDR2 YYREEE (reference sequence). CDR3 coding DNA: TGTGCCAGCAGCCGACTCAATGTGAACACCGGGGAGCTGTTTTTT. Its translation is CASSRLNVNTGELFF.

The chain is built from TRBV19 and TRBJ2-7; possibly TRBD1 for D (5 bases). In germline, CDR1 is LNHDA, CDR2 SQIVND (reference sequence). The CDR3 runs to 13 residues. V was cut by 4 bases and J by 1 base, with 8 bases left in between. The CDR3 DNA reads as TGTGCCAGTAGTAGAGACAGATCCTACGAGCAGTACTTC. It translates to CASSRDRSYEQYF.

This clone came up a few times. The chain employs TRBV2 and TRBJ2-1; TRBD2 aligns across 10 bases. V lost 6 bases to trimming and J lost 9 bases; unmatched junction nucleotides: 5. The V gene's germline CDR1 is SNHLY and CDR2 FYNNEI. The CDR3 extends over 13 amino acids. CDR3 loop: CASRLAGDREQFF. CDR3 DNA sequence: TGTGCCAGCAGGCTAGCGGGAGACCGTGAGCAGTTCTTC.

The rearrangement joins TRBV7-9 to TRBJ2-1; TRBD1 agrees at 7 bases. V shed 4 bases, J shed 2 bases, and the junction held 8 bases outside the gene matches. The length of the CDR3 is 16 residues. Germline CDR1 and CDR2: SEHNR and FQNEAQ (reference sequence). The CDR3 coding sequence is TGTGCCAGCAGCTCGCCTGGGGACAGCCCCTACAATGAGCAGTTCTTC. Protein sequence: CASSSPGDSPYNEQFF.

The chain recombines TRBV12-5 with TRBJ1-1; no clear D. Trimming shortened V by 3 bases and J by 6 bases, and 11 bases separated the two germline ends. CDR3 length: 13 residues. Germline lookup yields CDR1 LGHNT and CDR2 FRNRAP. The CDR3: CASGLIPVPEAFF. DNA of the CDR3: TGTGCTAGTGGTTTAATCCCAGTACCTGAAGCTTTCTTT. The entire variable domain, with the rest obtained from reference TRBV12-5 and TRBJ1-1, is as follows: DARVTQTPRHKVTEMGQEVTMRCQPILGHNTVFWYRQTMMQGLELLAYFRNRAPLDDSGMPKDRFSAEMPDATLATLKIQPSEPRDSAVYFCASGLIPVPEAFFGQGTRLTVV.

The chain recombines TRBV19 with TRBJ1-1; 7 nucleotides align to TRBD1. In germline, CDR1 is LNHDA, CDR2 SQIVND (reference sequence). The CDR3 contains 15 residues. With 0 bases clipped from V and 5 bases from J, the junction kept 6 bases outside the gene matches. Written as DNA, the CDR3 is TGTGCCAGTAGTATAGATACAGCAGGGGGGACTGAAGCTTTCTTT. Encoded protein: CASSIDTAGGTEAFF.

V is TRBV5-4 and J is TRBJ1-1; 7 positions match TRBD1. The junction had 14 bases not matched to a gene; V was cut back by 4 bases and J by 2 bases. The CDR3 consists of 17 residues. The germline V gene has CDR1 SGHNT and CDR2 YYREEE (reference sequence). CDR3 residues: CASSLGGGQGFNTEAFF. The CDR3 nucleotides read TGTGCCAGCAGCCTGGGAGGGGGCCAGGGTTTTAACACTGAAGCTTTCTTT.

CDR3 nucleotide sequence: TGTGCCAGCAGCCAAGAGACAGCTAATTCACCCCTCCACTTT. Its protein is CASSQETANSPLHF. The rearrangement joins TRBV3-1 (or the pseudogene TRBV3-2) to TRBJ1-6; D is possibly TRBD1 (5 bases). Germline V lookup: CDR1 LGHDT, CDR2 YNNKEL (reference sequence). With 0 bases removed from V and 6 bases from J, the gap between germline ends came to 6 bases. The CDR3 contains 14 residues.

CDR3 sequence reads: CASRLRRGYEQYF. The CDR3 coding sequence is TGTGCAAGTCGCTTGCGTCGGGGGTACGAGCAGTACTTC. The chain couples TRBV12-2 to TRBJ2-7; the table's D call of TRBD2 was not tested on the DNA. TRBV12-2 is noted as a pseudogene. There are 13 residues in the CDR3.

This chain joins TRBV11-3 and TRBJ1-3, with TRBD1 as a possible D gene (5 bases). CDR1 and CDR2 from the germline V gene are SGHNT and YENEEA. Trimming stripped 4 bases from V and 3 bases from J, with 7 bases between. CDR3 length equals 13 residues. The CDR3 coding sequence is TGTGCCAGCAGCTCAGGGATTGGAAACACCATATATTTT. Its protein is CASSSGIGNTIYF.

V and J are TRBV7-2 and TRBJ2-7, with 16 bases fitting TRBD2. The CDR3 length is 17 residues. Trimming at V came to 3 bases and at J to 1 base, leaving 3 bases not matched to a gene. Germline CDR1 is SGHTA and CDR2 is FQGNSA. The DNA of the CDR3 is TGTGCCAGCAGCTTCGGGACTAGCGGGAGGGTTTCCTACGAGCAGTACTTC. As protein: CASSFGTSGRVSYEQYF.

This rearrangement joins TRBV7-6 to TRBJ2-7; D might be TRBD2 (5 bases). The CDR3 is 15 residues long. Trimming removed 6 bases at V and 3 bases at J, with 18 bases between. Germline CDR1 is SGHVS and CDR2 is FNYEAQ. The CDR3 nucleotides are TGTGCCAGCAGTAAAGAGGGCTCTAGGTACTACGAGCAGTACTTC. It codes for CASSKEGSRYYEQYF.

The chain couples TRBV7-3 to TRBJ2-5; TRBD2 agrees at 13 bases. The CDR3 length is 15 residues. Unmatched junction bases numbered 5, after V lost 5 bases and J lost 5 bases. Per germline, CDR1 SGHTA and CDR2 FQGTGA. CDR3 DNA: TGTGCCAGCAGCCAAGGGACTAGCGGGGCCGAGACCCAGTACTTC. Translating gives CASSQGTSGAETQYF.

The rearrangement uses TRBV18 and TRBJ1-2; D gene uncertain. Germline CDR1 KGHSH, CDR2 LQKENI. V lost 6 bases and J 2 bases, leaving 10 bases between the germline ends. The CDR3 extends over 13 amino acids. CDR3 sequence (DNA): TGTGCCAGCTCGCCGGGAGAAAACTATGGCTACACCTTC. This gives the protein CASSPGENYGYTF.

The rearrangement joins TRBV10-3 to TRBJ2-3, with 7 bases fitting TRBD2. CDR3 length equals 15 residues. The V gene's germline CDR1 is ENHRY and CDR2 SYGVKD. Losses at the gene ends were 3 bases for V and 5 bases for J; bases not matched to a gene: 8. This CDR3 reads CAISDRGDREDTQYF. The CDR3 nucleotides are TGTGCCATCAGTGATCGGGGGGACCGGGAAGATACGCAGTATTTT.

This sequence joins TRBV19 and TRBJ1-5; 8 bases align to TRBD1. This CDR3 has 14 amino acids. V was pared by 6 bases and J by 6 bases, with 7 bases of the junction left unmatched. Germline V gene lookup returns CDR1 LNHDA and CDR2 SQIVND (reference sequence). CDR3 sequence (DNA): TGTGCCAGTAGGGCCGCGACAGGGGCTCAGCCCCAGCATTTT. It encodes CASRAATGAQPQHF.

V usage is TRBV6-5 and J usage is TRBJ2-7; 7 nucleotides match TRBD1. In germline, CDR1 is MNHEY, CDR2 SVGAGI. The CDR3 is 15 residues long. After removal of 7 bases from V and 7 bases from J, the junction contained 16 bases not matched to a gene. The CDR3, as DNA: TGTGCCAGCAAAGTAGGGACAGCCGGCACGGCGGAGCAGTACTTC. It codes for CASKVGTAGTAEQYF.